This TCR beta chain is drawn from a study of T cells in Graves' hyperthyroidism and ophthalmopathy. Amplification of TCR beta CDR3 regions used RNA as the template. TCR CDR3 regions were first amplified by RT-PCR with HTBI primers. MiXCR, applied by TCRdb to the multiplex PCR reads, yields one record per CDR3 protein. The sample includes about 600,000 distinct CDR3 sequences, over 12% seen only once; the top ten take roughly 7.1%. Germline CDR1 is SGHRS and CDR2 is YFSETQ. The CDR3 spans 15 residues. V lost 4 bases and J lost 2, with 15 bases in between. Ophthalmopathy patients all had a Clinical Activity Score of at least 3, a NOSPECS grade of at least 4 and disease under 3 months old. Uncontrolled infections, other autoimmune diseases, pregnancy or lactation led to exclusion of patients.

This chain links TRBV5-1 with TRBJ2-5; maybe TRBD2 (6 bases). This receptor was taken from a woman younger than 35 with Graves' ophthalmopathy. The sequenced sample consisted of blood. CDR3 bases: TGCGCCAGCAGCCAGGGAGTGGCGGGGCAAGAGACCCAGTACTTC. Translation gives CASSQGVAGQETQYF.